The T cell receptor beta chain under discussion was sequenced for a study of T cell changes during pregnancy in multiple sclerosis (dated by TCRdb to the late 2010s). Study-level background: In women with multiple sclerosis, the researchers looked at how the T cell repertoire shifted as pregnancy progressed.

The library was produced with the immunoSEQ multiplex PCR assay. TCRdb stores this immuneACCESS table with in-frame sequences only. Part of the clones is absent; in the studies checked, under half of the shortfall reflects unresolved V genes, and no reason is known for the rest. Present in this sample are tens of thousands of clones, 85% to 95% of which were seen just once. The top ten hold 1% to 1.5% of the sample. The CDR3, cysteine through phenylalanine, is 14 amino acids long. This entry keeps only the CDR3 DNA: 42 bases, framed from base 1. CDR1 and CDR2, looked up from the germline V gene, are SNHLY and FYNNEI. The V end loses 5 bases and the J end loses 0 bases, and a stretch of 8 bases separates them. Note on this clone: No cognate antigen has been identified for it. Per-base qualities were not stored, and no clone one base away is much larger.

The chain employs TRBV2 and TRBJ2-1; the D assignment is uncertain and may be TRBD1 or TRBD2, with 5 bases supporting each. The sample comprised peripheral blood. The clonotype comes from a female donor with multiple sclerosis, enrolled in a pregnancy study. The CDR3 reads CASSFGASYNEQFF. The DNA is as follows: TGTGCCAGCAGTTTCGGGGCCTCCTACAATGAGCAGTTCTTC.